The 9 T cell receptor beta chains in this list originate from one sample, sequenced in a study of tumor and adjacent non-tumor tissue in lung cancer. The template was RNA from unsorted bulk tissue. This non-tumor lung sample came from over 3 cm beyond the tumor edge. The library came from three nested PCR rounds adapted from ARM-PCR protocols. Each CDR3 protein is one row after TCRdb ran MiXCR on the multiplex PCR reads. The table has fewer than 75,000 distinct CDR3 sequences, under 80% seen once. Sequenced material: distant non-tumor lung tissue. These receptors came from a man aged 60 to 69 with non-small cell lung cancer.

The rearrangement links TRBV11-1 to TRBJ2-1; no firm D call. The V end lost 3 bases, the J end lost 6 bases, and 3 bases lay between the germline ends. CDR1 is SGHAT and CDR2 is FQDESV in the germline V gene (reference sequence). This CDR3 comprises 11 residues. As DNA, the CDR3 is TGTGCCAGCAGCTTTAGCAATGAGCAGTTCTTC. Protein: CASSFSNEQFF.

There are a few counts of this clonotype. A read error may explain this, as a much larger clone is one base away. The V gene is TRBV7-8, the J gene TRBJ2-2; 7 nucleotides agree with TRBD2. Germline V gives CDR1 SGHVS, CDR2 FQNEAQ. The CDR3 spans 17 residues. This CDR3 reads CTSSLTVLATNTGELFF. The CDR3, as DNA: TGTACCAGCAGCCTGACGGTACTAGCGACGAACACCGGGGAGCTGTTTTTT.

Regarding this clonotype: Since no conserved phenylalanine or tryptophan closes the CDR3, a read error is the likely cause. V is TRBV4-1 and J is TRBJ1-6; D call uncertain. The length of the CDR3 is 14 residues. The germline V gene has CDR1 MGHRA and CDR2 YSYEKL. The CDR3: CASNQVVTSSPLHV. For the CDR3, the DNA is TGCGCCAGCAACCAAGTCGTTACAAGTTCACCCCTCCACGTT.

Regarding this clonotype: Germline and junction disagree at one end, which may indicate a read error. The CDR3 reads CASRNRNEKFF. CDR3 in DNA: TGTGCCAGTAGAAATCGCAATGAGAAGTTCTTC. This chain uses TRBV7-8 with TRBJ2-1; D is undetermined. Germline CDR1 and CDR2: SGHVS and FQNEAQ. The CDR3 covers 11 residues.

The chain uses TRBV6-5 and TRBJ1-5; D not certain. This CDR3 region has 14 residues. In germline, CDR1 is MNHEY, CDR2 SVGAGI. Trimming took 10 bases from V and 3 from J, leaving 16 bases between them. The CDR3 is CANNVGRLNQPQHF. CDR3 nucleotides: TGTGCCAACAACGTGGGCAGACTCAATCAGCCCCAGCATTTT.

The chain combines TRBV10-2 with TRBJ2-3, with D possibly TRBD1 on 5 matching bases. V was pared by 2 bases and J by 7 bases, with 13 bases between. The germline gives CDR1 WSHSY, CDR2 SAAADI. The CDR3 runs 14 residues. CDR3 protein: CASSEVGLTNTQYF. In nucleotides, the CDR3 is TGCGCCAGCAGTGAGGTGGGGCTAACAAATACGCAGTATTTT.

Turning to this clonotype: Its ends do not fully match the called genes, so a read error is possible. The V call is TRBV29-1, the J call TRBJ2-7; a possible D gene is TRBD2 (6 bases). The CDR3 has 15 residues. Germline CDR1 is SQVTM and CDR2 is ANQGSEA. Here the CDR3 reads CSVAGLTTNIYEHYF. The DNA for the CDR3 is TGCAGCGTTGCCGGACTAACGACAAACATCTACGAGCACTACTTC.

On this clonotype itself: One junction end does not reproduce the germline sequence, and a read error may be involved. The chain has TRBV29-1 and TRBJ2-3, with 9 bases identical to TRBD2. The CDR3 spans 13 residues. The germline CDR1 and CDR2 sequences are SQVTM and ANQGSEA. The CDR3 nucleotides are TGCAGCGATGAAGCGGGAGGCACGGATACGCAGTATTTT. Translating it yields CSDEAGGTDTQYF.

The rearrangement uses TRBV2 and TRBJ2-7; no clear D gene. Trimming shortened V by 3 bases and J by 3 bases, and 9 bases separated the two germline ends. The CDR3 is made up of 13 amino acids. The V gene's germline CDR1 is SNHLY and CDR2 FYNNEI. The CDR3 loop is CASSEGPSYEQYF. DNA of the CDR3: TGTGCCAGCAGTGAGGGTCCCAGCTACGAGCAGTACTTC.